One sample yielded the 26 T cell receptor beta chains listed below, sequenced in a study of blood T cell repertoires in COVID-19. Clones were sequenced by immunoSEQ multiplex PCR, and TCRdb holds only the in-frame ones, with some missing. The sample includes 200,000 to 250,000 clones, about four fifths of them seen just once. The sample comprised peripheral blood. The receptors originated from an elderly woman with COVID-19, enrolled during active disease.

The chain couples TRBV2 to TRBJ1-6; D may be TRBD1 (5 bases). CDR1 SNHLY and CDR2 FYNNEI come from the germline V gene. V was clipped by 4 bases and J by 7 bases, with 14 bases between them. This CDR3 has 15 amino acids. CDR3 region: CASSAPGQGNSPLHF. CDR3 in DNA: TGTGCCAGCAGTGCCCCCGGGCAGGGAAATTCACCCCTCCACTTT.

CDR3 amino acids: CATSRPDEKLFF. The CDR3 region has the DNA TGTGCCACCAGCAGACCCGATGAAAAACTGTTTTTT. The gene calls are TRBV15 and TRBJ1-4, with D uncertain. Germline V CDR1 and CDR2: LNHNV, YYDKDF (reference sequence). This CDR3 comprises 12 residues. Deletions cut 2 bases from V and 6 bases from J, with 4 bases between.

This clone was counted once. V and J are TRBV11-2 and TRBJ2-1; 13 positions agree with TRBD2. The CDR3 has 15 amino acids. Germline CDR1 SGHAT, CDR2 FQNNGV. V trimming: 2 bases; J trimming: 7 bases; junction bases outside the gene matches: 2. CDR3 in amino acids: CASSLPGLAGNEQFF. The CDR3 DNA reads as TGTGCCAGCAGCTTACCGGGACTAGCGGGAAATGAGCAGTTCTTC.

This clone was recorded a few times. The J gene is TRBJ2-7, the V gene TRBV2; the match to TRBD2 covers 12 bases. J lost 7 bases, V lost 2 bases, and 3 bases had no gene match. The germline gives CDR1 SNHLY, CDR2 FYNNEI. The CDR3 runs 14 residues. CDR3 amino acids: CASSETSGRMEQYF. The DNA of the CDR3 is TGTGCCAGCAGTGAAACTAGCGGGAGGATGGAGCAGTACTTC.

CDR3 in DNA: TGTGCCAGCAGTTCGCGACTAGAGCAGTTCTTC. Translation gives CASSSRLEQFF. This rearrangement joins TRBV12-3 or TRBV12-4 to TRBJ2-1; D is perhaps TRBD2 (5 bases). This CDR3 contains 11 residues. V gave up 4 bases and J gave up 10 bases, with 8 bases separating them.

The chain is built from TRBV7-9 and TRBJ1-2; a weak D match, TRBD1 (5 bases). Trimming left V 1 base short and J 8 bases short, with 14 bases between. Germline V lookup: CDR1 SEHNR, CDR2 FQNEAQ (reference sequence). The CDR3 consists of 14 residues. This CDR3 is CASSLGREAGGYTF. CDR3 sequence (DNA): TGTGCCAGCAGCTTAGGCAGGGAAGCTGGGGGCTACACCTTC.

This chain connects TRBV5-1 to TRBJ1-4; D is perhaps TRBD1 (5 bases). V was shortened by 5 bases and J by 13 bases, with 15 bases between the two germline ends. Germline values: CDR1 SGHRS, CDR2 YFSETQ. The CDR3 consists of 12 residues. The DNA of the CDR3 is TGCGCCAGCAGTCTGACGGGGGTGGGACTGTTTTTT. Translated: CASSLTGVGLFF.

V is TRBV9 and J is TRBJ2-1, with 8 positions matching TRBD2. Per the germline V gene, CDR1 is SGDLS and CDR2 is YYNGEE. J gave up 6 bases and V 4 bases, and 6 bases lay outside the gene matches. This CDR3 is 14 amino acids long. The CDR3 loop is CASSPPSGSNEQFF. The CDR3 region has the DNA TGTGCCAGCAGCCCCCCCAGCGGGAGCAATGAGCAGTTCTTC.

The CDR3, as DNA: TGTGCCAGCAGCGGGACAGCGGGGACCCAGTACTTC. Protein: CASSGTAGTQYF. V and J are TRBV2 and TRBJ2-5; D may be TRBD1 (7 bases). In germline, CDR1 is SNHLY, CDR2 FYNNEI. The CDR3 totals 12 residues. The V end was cut by 6 bases, the J end by 7 bases, with 12 bases between.

The chain is built from TRBV19 and TRBJ2-1; the D gene is possibly TRBD2 (5 bases). The CDR3 is made up of 14 amino acids. V lost 5 bases to trimming and J lost 6 bases, with 14 bases between them. CDR1 is LNHDA and CDR2 is SQIVND in the germline V gene (reference sequence). In DNA form, the CDR3 reads TGTGCCAGTAGTCCCCGGGAACTCGGCAATGAGCAGTTCTTC. This encodes CASSPRELGNEQFF.

The genes are TRBV4-1 and TRBJ1-3; possibly TRBD1 for D (6 bases). CDR1 is MGHRA and CDR2 is YSYEKL in the germline V gene. With 1 base removed from V and 5 bases from J, the gap between germline ends came to 12 bases. CDR3 size: 15 residues. Written as DNA, the CDR3 is TGCGCCAGCAGCCAAGTACGGGGGGCCCGAAACACCATATATTTT. This codes for CASSQVRGARNTIYF.

The V and J genes are TRBV28 and TRBJ1-2; D is undetermined. V shed 5 bases and J shed 8 bases, with 12 bases lying between them. Per the germline V gene, CDR1 is MDHEN and CDR2 is SYDVKM. The CDR3 consists of 12 residues. CDR3 sequence: CASSPAARGYTF. The CDR3 nucleotides read TGTGCCAGCAGTCCGGCCGCGAGGGGCTACACCTTC.

This clone was counted a few times. The chain is built from TRBV2 and TRBJ1-5; D uncertain. The germline V and J ends were trimmed by 5 bases and 0 bases, with 8 bases remaining between them. CDR3 length: 14 amino acids. The V gene's germline CDR1 is SNHLY and CDR2 FYNNEI. The CDR3 protein is CASSWTDSNQPQHF. The DNA for the CDR3 is TGTGCCAGCAGTTGGACTGATAGCAATCAGCCCCAGCATTTT.

The gene calls are TRBV2 and TRBJ2-7; 13 bases align to TRBD2. Germline CDR1 is SNHLY and CDR2 is FYNNEI. V lost 6 bases, J lost 2 bases, and 10 bases stayed unmatched. This CDR3 is built from 17 residues. The DNA of the CDR3 is TGTGCCAGCAGCGCCCTACTAGCGGGGGGGCCCCCCTACGAGCAGTACTTC. This translates into CASSALLAGGPPYEQYF.

In this sample, this clone turned up a few times. This chain connects TRBV10-3 to TRBJ2-5; a possible D gene is TRBD1 (6 bases). V gave up 2 bases and J gave up 5 bases, with 6 bases separating them. The germline V gene encodes CDR1 ENHRY and CDR2 SYGVKD. The CDR3 covers 12 residues. CDR3 protein: CAISEGQETQYF. The CDR3 DNA sequence: TGTGCCATCAGTGAGGGACAGGAGACCCAGTACTTC.

The chain links TRBV7-8 to TRBJ1-2; maybe TRBD1 (5 bases). CDR1 is SGHVS, CDR2 FQNEAQ, per germline. V was cut by 5 bases and J by 4 bases, with 14 bases left in between. CDR3 size: 14 residues. The CDR3 is CASSPRTFSYGYTF. DNA of the CDR3: TGTGCCAGCAGCCCCCGGACATTTAGCTATGGCTACACCTTC.

The chain couples TRBV5-4 to TRBJ2-1, with TRBD2 matching over 12 bases. Germline trimming cut 3 bases from V and 4 bases from J; bases unmatched to any gene: 11. The CDR3 contains 18 residues. Germline V gives CDR1 SGHNT, CDR2 YYREEE (reference sequence). The CDR3 nucleotides read TGTGCCAGCAGCTCGGGGGGACTAGCGGGCGGGAAATACAATGAGCAGTTCTTC. Amino acids: CASSSGGLAGGKYNEQFF.

CDR3 sequence reads: CASSKGALLSYGYTF. The CDR3 DNA follows: TGTGCCAGCAGCAAGGGAGCGCTTCTAAGCTATGGCTACACCTTC. The V call is TRBV6-2 or TRBV6-3, the J call TRBJ1-2, with D hard to call. Trimming shortened V by 6 bases and J by 4 bases, and 18 bases separated the two germline ends. The CDR3 has 15 amino acids. Germline V gene lookup returns CDR1 MNHEY and CDR2 SVGEGT.

V gene TRBV5-1 combines with J gene TRBJ2-1, with 8 positions matching TRBD2. Germline values: CDR1 SGHRS, CDR2 YFSETQ. This CDR3 has 14 residues. With V trimmed by 6 bases and J by 14 bases, 16 bases remained unmatched. The CDR3 DNA follows: TGCGCCAGCAAGACCGGACTAGCTGGAAGGGAGGAGTTCTTC. It encodes CASKTGLAGREEFF.

The gene calls are TRBV6-5 and TRBJ2-2; TRBD1 aligns across 7 bases. The CDR3 has 14 residues. Germline assignment: CDR1 MNHEY and CDR2 SVGAGI. Trimming cost V 8 bases and J 3 bases; bases outside gene matches: 6. The CDR3 coding sequence is TGTGCCAGCTCTAGGGGGCCCGACACCGGGGAGCTGTTTTTT. As protein: CASSRGPDTGELFF.

The rearrangement uses TRBV28 and TRBJ2-1; the match to TRBD1 covers 7 bases. The germline V gene encodes CDR1 MDHEN and CDR2 SYDVKM. Losses at the gene ends were 7 bases for V and 7 bases for J; bases not matched to a gene: 7. This CDR3 contains 13 residues. Written as DNA, the CDR3 is TGTGCCAGCACCCCCCTACAGGGGAATGAGCAGTTCTTC. Encoded protein: CASTPLQGNEQFF.

The chain is built from TRBV4-2 and TRBJ2-2; 9 bases fit TRBD2. Trimming cost V 3 bases and J 2 bases; bases outside gene matches: 4. There are 16 residues in the CDR3. From germline, CDR1 is LGHNA and CDR2 YNFKEQ. The CDR3 nucleotides are TGTGCCAGCAGCCAGTCTAGCGGGGTAAACACCGGGGAGCTGTTTTTT. Translated, it gives CASSQSSGVNTGELFF.

The V and J genes are TRBV18 and TRBJ1-3, with D uncertain. The CDR3 spans 16 residues. CDR1 and CDR2 from the germline V gene are KGHSH and LQKENI. V dropped 6 bases and J dropped 0 bases, with 15 bases sitting between them. The CDR3 DNA reads TGTGCCAGCTCGCCTATGGACTCTCGCTCTGGAAACACCATATATTTT. The encoded protein is CASSPMDSRSGNTIYF.

This clone was recorded only once. This sequence joins TRBV19 and TRBJ2-2; 9 nucleotides align to TRBD1. J gave up 3 bases and V 6 bases, and 2 bases lay outside the gene matches. CDR1 is LNHDA, CDR2 SQIVND, per germline (reference sequence). The CDR3 extends over 14 amino acids. CDR3 residues: CASRTGGYTGELFF. CDR3 nucleotides: TGTGCCAGTAGGACAGGGGGGTACACCGGGGAGCTGTTTTTT.

The sample holds a few counts of this clone. The chain couples TRBV1 to TRBJ1-2; the D call in the table, TRBD1, was not verified against the DNA. TRBV1 constitutes a pseudogene. This CDR3 region has 15 residues. The CDR3 nucleotides are TGCACCAGCAGCCACGCAGACAGGGGCGACTGGGGCTACACCTTC. Translation gives CTSSHADRGDWGYTF.

J is TRBJ1-1 and V is TRBV7-9; 10 bases map to TRBD1. Per germline, CDR1 SEHNR and CDR2 FQNEAQ (reference sequence). The CDR3 has 17 residues. J lost 0 bases, V lost 4 bases, and 8 bases had no gene match. The CDR3 coding sequence is TGTGCCAGCAGCTCCGACGGGGACAGGGGTATGAACACTGAAGCTTTCTTT. Amino acids: CASSSDGDRGMNTEAFF.